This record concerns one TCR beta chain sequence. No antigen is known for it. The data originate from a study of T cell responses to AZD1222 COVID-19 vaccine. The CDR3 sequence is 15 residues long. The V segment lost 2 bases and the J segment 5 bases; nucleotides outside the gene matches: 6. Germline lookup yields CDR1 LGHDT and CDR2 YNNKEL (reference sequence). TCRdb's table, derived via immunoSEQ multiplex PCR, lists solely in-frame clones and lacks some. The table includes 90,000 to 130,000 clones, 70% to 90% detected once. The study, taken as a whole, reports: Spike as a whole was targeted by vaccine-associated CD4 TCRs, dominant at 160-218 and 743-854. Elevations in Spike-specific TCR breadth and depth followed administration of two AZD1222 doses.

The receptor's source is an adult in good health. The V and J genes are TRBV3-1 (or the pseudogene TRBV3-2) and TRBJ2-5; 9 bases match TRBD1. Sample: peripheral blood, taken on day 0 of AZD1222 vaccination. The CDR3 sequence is CASSQRPTGGETQYF. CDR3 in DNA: TGTGCCAGCAGCCAAAGACCGACAGGGGGGGAGACCCAGTACTTC.